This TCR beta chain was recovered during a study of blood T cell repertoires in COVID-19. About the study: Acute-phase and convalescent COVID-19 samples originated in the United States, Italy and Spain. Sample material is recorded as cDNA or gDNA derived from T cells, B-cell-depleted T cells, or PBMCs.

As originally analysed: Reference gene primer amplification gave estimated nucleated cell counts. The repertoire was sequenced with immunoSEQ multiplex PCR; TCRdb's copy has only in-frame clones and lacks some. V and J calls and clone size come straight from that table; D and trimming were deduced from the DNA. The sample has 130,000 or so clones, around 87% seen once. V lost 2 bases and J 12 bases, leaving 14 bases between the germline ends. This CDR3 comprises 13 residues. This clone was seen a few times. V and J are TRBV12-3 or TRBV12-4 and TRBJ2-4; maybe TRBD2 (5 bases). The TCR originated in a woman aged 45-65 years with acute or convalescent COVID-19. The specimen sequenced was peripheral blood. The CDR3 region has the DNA TGTGCCAGCAGTTTATGGGGAGTTAATTGTCAGTACTTC. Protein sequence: CASSLWGVNCQYF.